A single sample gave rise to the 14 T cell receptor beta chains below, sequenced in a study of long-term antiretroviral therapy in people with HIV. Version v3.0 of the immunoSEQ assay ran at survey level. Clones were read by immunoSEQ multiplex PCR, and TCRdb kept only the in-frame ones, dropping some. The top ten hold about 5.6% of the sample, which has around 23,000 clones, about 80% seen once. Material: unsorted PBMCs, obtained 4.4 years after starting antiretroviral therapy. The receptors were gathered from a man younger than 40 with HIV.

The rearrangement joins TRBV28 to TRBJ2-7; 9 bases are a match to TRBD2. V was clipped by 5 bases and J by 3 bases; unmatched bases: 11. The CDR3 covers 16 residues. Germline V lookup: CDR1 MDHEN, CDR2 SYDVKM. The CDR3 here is CASSLTPSGTNYEQYF. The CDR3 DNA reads TGTGCCAGCAGTCTTACCCCTAGCGGGACAAACTACGAGCAGTACTTC.

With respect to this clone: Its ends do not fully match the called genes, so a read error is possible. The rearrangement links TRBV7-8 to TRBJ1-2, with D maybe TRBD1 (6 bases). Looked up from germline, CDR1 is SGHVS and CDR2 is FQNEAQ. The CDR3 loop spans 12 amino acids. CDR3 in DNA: TGTGCCAGCAGCTTAGCAGGGGGAAACCACCTCTTC. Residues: CASSLAGGNHLF.

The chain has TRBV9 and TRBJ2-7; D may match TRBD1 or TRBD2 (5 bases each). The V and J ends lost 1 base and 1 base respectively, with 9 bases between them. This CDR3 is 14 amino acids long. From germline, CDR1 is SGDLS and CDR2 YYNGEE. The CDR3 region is CASSVTGRSYEQYF. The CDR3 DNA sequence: TGTGCCAGCAGCGTAACGGGACGGTCCTACGAGCAGTACTTC.

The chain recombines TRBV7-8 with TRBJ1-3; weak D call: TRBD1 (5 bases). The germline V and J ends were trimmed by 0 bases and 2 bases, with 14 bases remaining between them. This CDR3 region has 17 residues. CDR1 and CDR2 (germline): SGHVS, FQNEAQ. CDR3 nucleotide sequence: TGTGCCAGCAGCTTAGCGCGTAGGGGAGCAGCTGGAAACACCATATATTTT. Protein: CASSLARRGAAGNTIYF.

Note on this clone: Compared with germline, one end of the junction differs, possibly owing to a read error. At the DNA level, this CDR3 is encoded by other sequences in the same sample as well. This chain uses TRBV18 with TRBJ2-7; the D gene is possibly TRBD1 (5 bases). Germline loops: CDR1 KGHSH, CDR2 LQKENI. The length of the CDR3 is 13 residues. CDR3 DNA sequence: TGTGCCAGCTCACCAGACAGCACCTACGAGCAGTACTTT. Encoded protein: CASSPDSTYEQYF.

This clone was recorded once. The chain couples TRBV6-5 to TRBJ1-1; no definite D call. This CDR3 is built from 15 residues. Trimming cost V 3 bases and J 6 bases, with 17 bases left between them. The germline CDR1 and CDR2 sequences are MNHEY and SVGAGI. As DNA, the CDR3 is TGTGCCAGCAGTTATTACGACACCCCCCTTGCTGAAGCTTTCTTT. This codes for CASSYYDTPLAEAFF.

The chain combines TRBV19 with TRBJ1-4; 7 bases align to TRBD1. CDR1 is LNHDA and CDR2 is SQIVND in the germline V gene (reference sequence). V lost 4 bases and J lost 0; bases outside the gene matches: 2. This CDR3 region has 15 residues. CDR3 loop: CASSRQGATNEKLFF. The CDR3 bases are TGTGCCAGTAGTAGACAGGGAGCAACTAATGAAAAACTGTTTTTT.

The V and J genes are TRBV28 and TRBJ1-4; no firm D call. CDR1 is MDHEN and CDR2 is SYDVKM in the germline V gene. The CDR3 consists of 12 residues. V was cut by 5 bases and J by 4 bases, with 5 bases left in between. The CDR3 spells CASSPRNEKLFF. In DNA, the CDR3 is TGTGCCAGCAGTCCACGTAATGAAAAACTGTTTTTT.

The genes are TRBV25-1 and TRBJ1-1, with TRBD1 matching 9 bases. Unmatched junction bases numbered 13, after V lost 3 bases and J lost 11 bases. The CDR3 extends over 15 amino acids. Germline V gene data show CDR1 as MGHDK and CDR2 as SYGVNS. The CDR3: CASSDPSGQGEVAFF. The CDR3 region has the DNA TGTGCCAGCAGTGACCCGTCGGGACAGGGAGAGGTCGCTTTCTTT.

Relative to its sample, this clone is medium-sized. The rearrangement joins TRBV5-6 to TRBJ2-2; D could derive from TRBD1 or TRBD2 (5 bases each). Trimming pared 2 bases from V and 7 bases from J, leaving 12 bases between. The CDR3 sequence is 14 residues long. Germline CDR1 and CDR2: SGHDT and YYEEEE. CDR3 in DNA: TGTGCCAGCAGCTTAGGGGAGTTCGGCGGGGAGCTGTTTTTT. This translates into CASSLGEFGGELFF.

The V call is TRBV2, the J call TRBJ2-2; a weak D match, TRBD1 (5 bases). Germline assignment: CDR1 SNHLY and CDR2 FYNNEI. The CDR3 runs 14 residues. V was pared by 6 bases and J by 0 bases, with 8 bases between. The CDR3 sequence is CASRGHANTGELFF. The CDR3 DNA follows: TGTGCCAGCAGAGGACACGCGAACACCGGGGAGCTGTTTTTT.

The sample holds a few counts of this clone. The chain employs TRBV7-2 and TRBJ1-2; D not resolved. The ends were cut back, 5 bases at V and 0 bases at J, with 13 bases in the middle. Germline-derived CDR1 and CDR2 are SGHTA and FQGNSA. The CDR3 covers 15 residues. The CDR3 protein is CASSEGRLTNYGYTF. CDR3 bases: TGTGCCAGCAGCGAAGGACGTCTCACTAACTATGGCTACACCTTC.

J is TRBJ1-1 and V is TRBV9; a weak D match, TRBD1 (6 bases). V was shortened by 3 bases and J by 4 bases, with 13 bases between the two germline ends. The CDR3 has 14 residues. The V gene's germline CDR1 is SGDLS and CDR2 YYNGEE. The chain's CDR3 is CASSAQGPTTEAFF. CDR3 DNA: TGTGCCAGCAGCGCTCAGGGGCCTACCACTGAAGCTTTCTTT.

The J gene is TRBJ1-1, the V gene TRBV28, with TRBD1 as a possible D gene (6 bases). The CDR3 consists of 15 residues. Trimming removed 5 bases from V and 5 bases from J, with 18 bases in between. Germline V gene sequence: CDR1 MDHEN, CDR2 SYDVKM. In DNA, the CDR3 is TGTGCCAGCAGTCCCCTCAGGGGACGGCAGACTGAAGCTTTCTTT. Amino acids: CASSPLRGRQTEAFF.